This T cell receptor beta chain was recorded in a study of OX40 agonist ivuxolimab in advanced cancers. Clones were read by immunoSEQ multiplex PCR, and TCRdb kept only the in-frame ones, dropping some. The sample includes about 110,000 clones, 85% to 95% of them seen just once. This clone was seen once. V lost 4 bases to trimming and J lost 3 bases, with 13 bases between them. This CDR3 is 15 amino acids long. CDR1 and CDR2 from the germline V gene are LNHDA and SQIVND (reference sequence). The chain employs TRBV19 and TRBJ1-5; no clear D. The receptor was derived from an adult with an advanced solid tumor such as melanoma, head and neck, liver or kidney cancer. The source was CD4+ or CD8+ T cells sorted from blood, collected in a trial of the OX40 agonist ivuxolimab. CDR3 coding DNA: TGTGCCAGTAGTAAGGCGGGGATGGTCAATCAGCCCCAGCATTTT. This gives the protein CASSKAGMVNQPQHF.